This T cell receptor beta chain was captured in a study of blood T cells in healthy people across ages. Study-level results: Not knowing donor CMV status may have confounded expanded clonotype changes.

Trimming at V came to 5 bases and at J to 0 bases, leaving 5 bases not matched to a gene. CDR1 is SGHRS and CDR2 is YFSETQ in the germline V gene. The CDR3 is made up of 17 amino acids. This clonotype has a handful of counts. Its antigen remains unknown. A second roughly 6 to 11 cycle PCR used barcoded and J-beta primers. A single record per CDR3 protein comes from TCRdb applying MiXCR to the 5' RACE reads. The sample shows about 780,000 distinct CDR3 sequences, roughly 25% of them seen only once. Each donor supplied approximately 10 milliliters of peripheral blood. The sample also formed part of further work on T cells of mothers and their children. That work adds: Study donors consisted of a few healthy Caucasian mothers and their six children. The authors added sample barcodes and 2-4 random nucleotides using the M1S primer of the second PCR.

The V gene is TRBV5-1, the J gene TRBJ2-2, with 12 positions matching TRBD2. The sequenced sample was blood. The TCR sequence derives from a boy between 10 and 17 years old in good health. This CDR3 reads CASRTSGGFANTGELFF. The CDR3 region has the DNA TGCGCCAGCAGGACTAGCGGGGGATTCGCGAACACCGGGGAGCTGTTTTTT.